Each of the 4 T cell receptor beta chains below was sequenced from the same sample in a study of metastatic and nonmetastatic thyroid tumors (TCRdb year 2020). Library creation used PCR. Sequenced using an Illumina HiSeq 4000. Clones were called with MiXCR by TCRdb after fastp trimmed the public reads at Q25, and only in-frame beta chains were retained. This sample holds approximately 20,000 clones; about a quarter were observed only once. The top ten hold about 10% of the sample. None of the patients had been given any treatment before thyroid surgery. Sequencing was carried out using tumor tissue. The receptor source for this set is a female donor with papillary thyroid cancer or a benign thyroid nodule (not recorded which). Some clones in this sample may be carry-over from other donors' samples.

This clone has only a few counts. The chain couples TRBV6-1 to TRBJ2-5; tentatively, D is TRBD1 or TRBD2 (6 bases each). This CDR3 comprises 12 residues. CDR1 is MNHNS, CDR2 SASEGT, per germline. V shed 6 bases and J shed 10 bases, with 15 bases lying between them. The DNA for the CDR3 is TGTGCCAGCAGGGAATCCGGAGGGGGCCAGTACTTC. This gives the protein CASRESGGGQYF.

The chain recombines TRBV18 with TRBJ1-5; TRBD1 is a possible D gene (5 bases). This CDR3 has 15 amino acids. Germline V CDR1 and CDR2: KGHSH, LQKENI. Trimming took 5 bases from V and 4 from J, leaving 15 bases between them. In DNA, the CDR3 is TGTGCCAGCTCAAGACAGAGAGACGGTAATCAGCCCCAGCATTTT. This sequence encodes CASSRQRDGNQPQHF.

In this sample, this clone turned up a few times. A junction boundary mismatches the germline segment, possibly from a read error. The genes are TRBV6-5 and TRBJ1-6, with 7 bases that match TRBD1. This CDR3 has 14 residues. Germline loops: CDR1 MNHEY, CDR2 SVGAGI. CDR3 residues: CDSSSGQPTSHLHF. DNA of the CDR3: TGTGACAGCAGTTCGGGACAGCCTACTTCACACCTCCACTTT.

This clone has a single count. The chain combines TRBV30 with TRBJ2-7, with D possibly TRBD1 on 6 matching bases. The CDR3 covers 14 residues. From germline, CDR1 is GTSNPN and CDR2 SVGIG (reference sequence). The ends were cut back, 2 bases at V and 2 bases at J, with 13 bases in the middle. For the CDR3, the DNA is TGTGCCTGGAGTCCCCGGGACACTCCCTACGAGCAGTACTTC. Protein: CAWSPRDTPYEQYF.